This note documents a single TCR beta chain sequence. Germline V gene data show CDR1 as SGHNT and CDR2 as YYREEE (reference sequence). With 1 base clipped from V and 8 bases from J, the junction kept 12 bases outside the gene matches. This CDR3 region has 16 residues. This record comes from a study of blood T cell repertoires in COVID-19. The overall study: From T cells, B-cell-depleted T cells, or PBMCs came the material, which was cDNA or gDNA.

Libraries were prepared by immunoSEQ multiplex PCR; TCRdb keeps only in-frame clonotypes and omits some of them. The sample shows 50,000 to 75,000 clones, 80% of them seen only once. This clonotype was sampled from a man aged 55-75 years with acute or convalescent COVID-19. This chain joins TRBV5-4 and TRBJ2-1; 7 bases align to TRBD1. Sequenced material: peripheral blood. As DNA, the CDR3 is TGTGCCAGCAGCTTGAAAGTGACAGGGTCGTTCGATGAGCAGTTCTTC. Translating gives CASSLKVTGSFDEQFF.